This T cell receptor beta chain is drawn from a study of shared clonotypes between healthy human individuals. Study-level information: The study used three CD4 naive, three CD4 memory, two CD8 naive and one CD8 memory plate per donor.

Replicate PCRs for sorted subsets used 200 ng DNA; this equaled 25,000 to 35,000 T cell genomes. Original methodology: Filtering differed for immunoSEQ, which gave only junction sequences without quality scores. The assay was immunoSEQ multiplex PCR, and TCRdb's table has in-frame clones only and misses some. Clone size and V and J calls were adopted from that table, with D and trimming inferred from the DNA. The top ten hold approximately 0.3% of the sample, which has a few hundred thousand clones, approximately 97% seen once. CD45RO+ cells joined CCR7-negative CD45RA+ TemRA cells to form CD8 memory. This receptor was taken from a man in his thirties or forties in good health. The sequenced sample consisted of memory CD8+ T cells sorted from blood. Subset given: CD45RO+ cells pooled with CCR7-negative TemRA cells.

CDR3 in amino acids: CASTSYTGELFF. CDR3 nucleotides: TGTGCCAGCACTAGCTACACCGGGGAGCTGTTTTTT. The chain couples TRBV2 to TRBJ2-2; tentative D call: TRBD2 (5 bases). Trimming cost V 7 bases and J 3 bases, with 6 bases left between them. Germline values: CDR1 SNHLY, CDR2 FYNNEI. CDR3 size: 12 residues.